The entry below gives a single T cell receptor beta chain sequence along with its context. This sample was taken from a study of T cell changes during pregnancy in multiple sclerosis. Generated by immunoSEQ multiplex PCR, the TCRdb table keeps only in-frame clones and is missing some. The sample holds around 70,000 clones, 92% seen once. Per the germline V gene, CDR1 is MNHEY and CDR2 is SVGAGI. V shed 0 bases and J shed 6 bases, with 11 bases lying between them. The CDR3 loop spans 15 amino acids. The receptor's source is a female donor in good health, enrolled as a control in a pregnancy study. The material sequenced was peripheral blood, taken in the first trimester of pregnancy. The chain carries TRBV6-5 and TRBJ2-2; D is ambiguous. The CDR3 here is CASSYSRGTPGELFF. The CDR3 DNA follows: TGTGCCAGCAGTTACTCGAGAGGAACGCCCGGGGAGCTGTTTTTT.